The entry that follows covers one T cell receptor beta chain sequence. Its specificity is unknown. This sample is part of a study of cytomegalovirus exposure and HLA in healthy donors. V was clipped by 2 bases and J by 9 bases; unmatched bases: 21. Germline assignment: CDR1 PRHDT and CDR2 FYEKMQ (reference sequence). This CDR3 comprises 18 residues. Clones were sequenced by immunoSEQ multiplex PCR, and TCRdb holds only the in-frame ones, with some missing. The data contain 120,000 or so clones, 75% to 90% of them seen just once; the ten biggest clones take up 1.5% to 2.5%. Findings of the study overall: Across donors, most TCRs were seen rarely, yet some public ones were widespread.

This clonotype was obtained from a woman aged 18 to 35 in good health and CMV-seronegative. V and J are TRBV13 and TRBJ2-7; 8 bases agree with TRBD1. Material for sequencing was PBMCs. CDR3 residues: CASSLRRDRYEGYRRQYF. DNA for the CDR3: TGTGCCAGCAGCTTACGCCGGGACAGGTACGAGGGTTATAGGAGGCAGTACTTC.